This TCR beta chain was sequenced for a study of shared clonotypes between healthy human individuals. Study results and caveats: The study found lower generation probabilities in non-shared clonotypes than in those shared by all four donors. Measured sharing among donors was expected to vary with sequencing depth.

As defined, naive CD8 cells were CD45RO-negative and positively selected for CCR7, with terminally differentiated effector memory CD45RA+ cells excluded. V dropped 2 bases and J dropped 0 bases, with 11 bases sitting between them. Germline CDR1 and CDR2: SGHAT and FQNNGV. The CDR3 sequence is 16 residues long. A word on this clone: What it binds is not known.

Profiling relied on immunoSEQ multiplex PCR, and the TCRdb table lists in-frame clones only, not all of them. The table shows around 2.1 million clones, with about 93% occurring only once. The sample taken for sequencing was naive CD8+ T cells from PBMCs. This TCR was recovered from a man between 18 and 35 years old in good health. Some clones in this sample may be carry-over from other donors' samples. The chain has TRBV11-2 and TRBJ2-1; D ambiguous. This CDR3 reads CASSLNWQSSYNEQFF. The CDR3 nucleotides are TGTGCCAGCAGCTTAAATTGGCAGAGCTCCTACAATGAGCAGTTCTTC.